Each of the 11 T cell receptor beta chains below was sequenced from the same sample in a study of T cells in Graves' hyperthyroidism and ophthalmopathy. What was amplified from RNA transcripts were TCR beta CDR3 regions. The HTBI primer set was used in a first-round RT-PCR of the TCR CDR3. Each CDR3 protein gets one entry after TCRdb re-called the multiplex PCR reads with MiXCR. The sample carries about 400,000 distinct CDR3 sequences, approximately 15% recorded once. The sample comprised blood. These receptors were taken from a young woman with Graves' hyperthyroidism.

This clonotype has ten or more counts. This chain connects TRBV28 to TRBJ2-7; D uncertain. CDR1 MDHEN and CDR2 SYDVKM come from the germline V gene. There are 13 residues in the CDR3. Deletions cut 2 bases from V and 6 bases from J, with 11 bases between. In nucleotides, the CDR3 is TGTGCCAGCAGTTTAAGGGCGGTCTCCGAGCAGTACTTC. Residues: CASSLRAVSEQYF.

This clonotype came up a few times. CDR3 protein: CAIAGVTGELFF. The CDR3, as DNA: TGTGCCATCGCCGGGGTGACCGGGGAGCTGTTTTTT. The V gene is TRBV11-1, the J gene TRBJ2-2; D perhaps matches TRBD2 (5 bases). Trimming pared 10 bases from V and 5 bases from J, leaving 11 bases between. CDR1 and CDR2 (germline): SGHAT, FQDESV (reference sequence). CDR3 length equals 12 residues.

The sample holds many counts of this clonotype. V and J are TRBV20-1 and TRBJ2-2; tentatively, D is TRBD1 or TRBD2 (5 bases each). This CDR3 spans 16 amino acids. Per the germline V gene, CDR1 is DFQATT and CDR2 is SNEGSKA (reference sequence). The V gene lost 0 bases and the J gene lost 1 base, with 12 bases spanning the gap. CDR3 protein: CSARDAGTLNTGELFF. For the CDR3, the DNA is TGCAGTGCTAGAGACGCCGGGACCCTGAACACCGGGGAGCTGTTTTTT.

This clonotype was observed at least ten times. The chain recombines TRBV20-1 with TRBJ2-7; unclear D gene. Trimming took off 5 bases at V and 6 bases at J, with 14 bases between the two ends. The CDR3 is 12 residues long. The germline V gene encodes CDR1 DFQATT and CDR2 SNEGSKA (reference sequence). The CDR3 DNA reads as TGCAGTGCTTTCCCAAACGAGGTCGAGCAGTACTTC. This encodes CSAFPNEVEQYF.

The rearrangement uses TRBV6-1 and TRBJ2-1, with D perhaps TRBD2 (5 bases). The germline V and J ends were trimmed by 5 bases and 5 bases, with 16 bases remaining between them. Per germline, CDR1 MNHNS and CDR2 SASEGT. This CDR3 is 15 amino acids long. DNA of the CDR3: TGTGCCAGCAGTTATTCTAGCCTCAGTAACAATGAGCAGTTCTTC. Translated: CASSYSSLSNNEQFF.

CDR3 sequence reads: CAWNKWSSGKHNNEQFF. CDR3 bases: TGTGCCTGGAATAAATGGAGTAGCGGAAAACATAACAATGAGCAGTTCTTC. The rearrangement joins TRBV30 to TRBJ2-1; a weak D match, TRBD2 (6 bases). From germline, CDR1 is GTSNPN and CDR2 SVGIG (reference sequence). V lost 4 bases and J lost 5, with 24 bases in between. This CDR3 comprises 17 residues.

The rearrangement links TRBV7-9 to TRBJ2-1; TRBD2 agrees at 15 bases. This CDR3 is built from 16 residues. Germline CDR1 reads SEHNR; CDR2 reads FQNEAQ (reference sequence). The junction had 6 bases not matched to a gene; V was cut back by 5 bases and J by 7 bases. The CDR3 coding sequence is TGTGCCAGCAGCAATCAGGGACTAGCGGGAGGTAATGAGCAGTTCTTC. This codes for CASSNQGLAGGNEQFF. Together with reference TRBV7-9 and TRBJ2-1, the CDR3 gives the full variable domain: DTGVSQNPRHKITKRGQNVTFRCDPISEHNRLYWYRQTLGQGPEFLTYFQNEAQLEKSRLLSDRFSAERPKGSFSTLEIQRTEQGDSAMYLCASSNQGLAGGNEQFFGPGTRLTVL.

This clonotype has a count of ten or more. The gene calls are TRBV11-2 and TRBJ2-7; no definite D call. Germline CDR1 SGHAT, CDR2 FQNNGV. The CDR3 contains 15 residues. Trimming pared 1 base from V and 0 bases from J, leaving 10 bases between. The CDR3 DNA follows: TGTGCCAGCAGCTTAGGAGGCGGAAACTCCTACGAGCAGTACTTC. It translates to CASSLGGGNSYEQYF.

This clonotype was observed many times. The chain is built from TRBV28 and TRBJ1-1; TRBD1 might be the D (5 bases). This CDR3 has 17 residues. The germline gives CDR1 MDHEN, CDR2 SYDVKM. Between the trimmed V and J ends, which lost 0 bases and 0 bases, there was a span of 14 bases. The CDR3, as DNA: TGTGCCAGCAGTTTATGGTTCAGGGAGTGGGTGAACACTGAAGCTTTCTTT. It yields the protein CASSLWFREWVNTEAFF.

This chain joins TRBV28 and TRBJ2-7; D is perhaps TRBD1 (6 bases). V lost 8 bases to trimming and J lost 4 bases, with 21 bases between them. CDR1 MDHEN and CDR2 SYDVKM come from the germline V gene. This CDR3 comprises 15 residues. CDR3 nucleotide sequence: TGTGCCAGCCGATCCGCTGGACAGAATGCGTACGAGCAGTACTTC. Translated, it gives CASRSAGQNAYEQYF.

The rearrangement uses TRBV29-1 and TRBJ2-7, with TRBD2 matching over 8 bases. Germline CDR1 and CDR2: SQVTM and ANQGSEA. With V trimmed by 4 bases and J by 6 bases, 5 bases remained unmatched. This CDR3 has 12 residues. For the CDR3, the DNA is TGCAGCGTTGTTGGGACTAGAGGCGAGCAGTACTTC. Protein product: CSVVGTRGEQYF.